This entry lists 10 T cell receptor beta chains sequenced from one sample in a study of blood T cell repertoires in COVID-19. Only in-frame clones appear in the TCRdb table, and some are missing; sequencing was by immunoSEQ multiplex PCR. This sample has under 300,000 clones; 88% occur once, and the top ten carry about 1%. The sequencing sample was made of peripheral blood. Receptors were obtained from a woman aged 40 to 49 who had recovered from COVID-19.

The chain combines TRBV10-3 with TRBJ2-1; 8 nucleotides agree with TRBD2. With 0 bases clipped from V and 1 base from J, the junction kept 23 bases outside the gene matches. Germline V gives CDR1 ENHRY, CDR2 SYGVKD. The CDR3 extends over 23 amino acids. CDR3 sequence: CAISESVPGGASGSRGSYNEQFF. The CDR3 DNA follows: TGTGCCATCAGTGAGTCGGTTCCCGGCGGGGCTAGCGGGTCTAGGGGTTCCTACAATGAGCAGTTCTTC.

This chain uses TRBV19 with TRBJ2-1; D may be TRBD2 (6 bases). This CDR3 contains 14 residues. In germline, CDR1 is LNHDA, CDR2 SQIVND (reference sequence). V gave up 9 bases and J gave up 2 bases, with 14 bases separating them. CDR3 sequence reads: CASRAGPTYNEQFF. Here the CDR3 DNA reads TGTGCCAGCAGAGCGGGCCCGACCTACAATGAGCAGTTCTTC. The variable domain in full, with the rest retrieved from reference TRBV19 and TRBJ2-1, is DGGITQSPKYLFRKEGQNVTLSCEQNLNHDAMYWYRQDPGQGLRLIYYSQIVNDFQKGDIAEGYSVSREKKESFPLTVTSAQKNPTAFYLCASRAGPTYNEQFFGPGTRLTVL.

This clone occurred a few times. The chain links TRBV4-1 to TRBJ1-1; 11 nucleotides line up with TRBD1. This CDR3 has 16 residues. Germline trimming cut 4 bases from V and 11 bases from J; bases unmatched to any gene: 15. Germline CDR1 and CDR2: MGHRA and YSYEKL. CDR3 DNA sequence: TGCGCCAGCAGCCCCCCCGGACAGGGGGCTCGGCGGGGGGCTTTCTTT. As protein: CASSPPGQGARRGAFF.

This chain connects TRBV6-2 or TRBV6-3 to TRBJ2-1; tentative D call: TRBD1 (5 bases). CDR1 and CDR2 from the germline V gene are MNHEY and SVGEGT. The ends were cut back, 6 bases at V and 9 bases at J, with 15 bases in the middle. This CDR3 is built from 13 residues. Here the CDR3 DNA reads TGTGCCAGCAGCCCCAGGAGACAGAGTGAGCAGTTCTTC. This gives the protein CASSPRRQSEQFF.

The chain carries TRBV11-2 and TRBJ2-7, with a tentative D call TRBD2 (5 bases). The ends were cut back, 3 bases at V and 5 bases at J, with 11 bases in the middle. CDR1 is SGHAT, CDR2 FQNNGV, per germline. The CDR3 has 13 residues. DNA for the CDR3: TGTGCCAGCAGCTTCACTAGTACCCACGAGCAGTACTTC. Its protein product is CASSFTSTHEQYF.

The chain couples TRBV10-3 to TRBJ2-7; possibly TRBD2 for D (7 bases). V was clipped by 4 bases and J by 3 bases, with 16 bases between them. The CDR3 runs 15 residues. Per the germline V gene, CDR1 is ENHRY and CDR2 is SYGVKD. The CDR3 DNA sequence: TGTGCCATCAGTGGGGGGGGCAGCGCTCGCTACGAGCAGTACTTC. This encodes CAISGGGSARYEQYF.

V and J are TRBV15 and TRBJ2-5; 9 bases match TRBD2. J gave up 7 bases and V 0 bases, and 12 bases lay outside the gene matches. The germline V gene encodes CDR1 LNHNV and CDR2 YYDKDF (reference sequence). The CDR3 has 17 amino acids. The CDR3 spells CATSRDWGSGSGGTQYF. The CDR3 DNA reads as TGTGCCACCAGCAGAGACTGGGGTAGCGGGAGTGGAGGGACCCAGTACTTC. The entire variable domain, with the rest obtained from reference TRBV15 and TRBJ2-5, is as follows: DAMVIQNPRYQVTQFGKPVTLSCSQTLNHNVMYWYQQKSSQAPKLLFHYYDKDFNNEADTPDNFQSRRPNTSFCFLDIRSPGLGDTAMYLCATSRDWGSGSGGTQYFGPGTRLLVL.

The CDR3 DNA reads TGTGCCAGTACTCCGACTCGAAACTATGGCTACACCTTC. This sequence encodes CASTPTRNYGYTF. The chain joins TRBV19 to TRBJ1-2, with D unresolved. Germline V gene sequence: CDR1 LNHDA, CDR2 SQIVND (reference sequence). V was trimmed by 7 bases and J by 2 bases, leaving 11 bases between them. This CDR3 is built from 13 residues.

The chain links TRBV27 to TRBJ1-2, with TRBD1 as a possible D gene (6 bases). The ends were cut back, 6 bases at V and 0 bases at J, with 17 bases in the middle. Germline V gives CDR1 MNHEY, CDR2 SMNVEV (reference sequence). The CDR3 spans 16 residues. This chain's CDR3 is CASRRRGGIANYGYTF. The DNA of the CDR3 is TGTGCCAGCAGGAGGAGGGGGGGGATAGCTAACTATGGCTACACCTTC.

The chain combines TRBV19 with TRBJ2-3, with TRBD2 as a possible D gene (5 bases). Trimming removed 4 bases at V and 3 bases at J, with 11 bases between. This CDR3 contains 14 residues. Looked up from germline, CDR1 is LNHDA and CDR2 is SQIVND (reference sequence). Here the CDR3 DNA reads TGTGCCAGTAGTAAGGACCCGGGGACAGATACGCAGTATTTT. Amino acids: CASSKDPGTDTQYF.